The rows below give T cell receptor beta chains drawn from one sample of a study of T cells in Graves' hyperthyroidism and ophthalmopathy. TCRdb called the multiplex PCR reads again in MiXCR, with one record for every CDR3 protein. The table records over 250,000 distinct CDR3 sequences, less than 30% of them present only once. Sequencing used blood. Receptors originate from a man in his forties or fifties with Graves' hyperthyroidism that later progressed to Graves' ophthalmopathy. Each CDR3 is given with its conserved first and last residue. D genes are given only for firm matches. Clone size, where shown, is once, few, many, or a class for clones that have expanded.

clone size	V gene	J gene	D gene	CDR3 protein	CDR3 DNA
many	TRBV6-1	TRBJ2-7	-	CASSLSQPNEQYF	TGTGCCAGCTCCCTTTCACAACCCAACGAGCAGTACTTC
many	TRBV20-1	TRBJ2-7	-	CSATSGVDPYEQYF	TGCAGTGCAACCTCGGGGGTTGATCCCTACGAGCAGTACTTC
many	TRBV6-5	TRBJ2-7	-	CASSLGGDSYEQYF	TGTGCCAGCAGTTTGGGGGGTGACAGCTACGAGCAGTACTTC
-	TRBV12-3/TRBV12-4	TRBJ2-5	TRBD2	CASSLLLAQETQYF	TGTGCCAGCAGTTTACTACTAGCGCAAGAGACCCAGTACTTC
-	TRBV28	TRBJ2-2	TRBD2	CASSLAPGLANTGELFF	TGTGCCAGCAGTTTGGCACCGGGACTAGCGAACACCGGGGAGCTGTTTTTT
few	TRBV6-5	TRBJ2-7	TRBD2	CASSYDREGYEQYF	TGTGCCAGCAGTTACGATCGGGAGGGATACGAGCAGTACTTC
many	TRBV6-5	TRBJ1-1	-	CASSLVASNTEASF	TGTGCCAGCAGTTTGGTGGCCAGCAACACTGAAGCTTCCTTT
many	TRBV12-3/TRBV12-4	TRBJ2-7	-	CASSLAYGREQYF	TGTGCCAGCAGTTTAGCGTACGGGCGCGAGCAGTACTTC
-	TRBV20-1	TRBJ1-2	-	CSARVGGADGYTF	TGCAGTGCTAGAGTGGGGGGCGCGGATGGCTACACCTTC
many	TRBV4-2	TRBJ2-7	TRBD2	CASSSSGTTYEQYF	TGTGCCAGCAGCTCGAGCGGGACCACCTACGAGCAGTACTTC
-	TRBV28	TRBJ2-2	-	CASSLGQEVNTGELFF	TGTGCCAGCAGTTTAGGGCAGGAGGTGAACACCGGGGAGCTGTTTTTT
many	TRBV24-1	TRBJ2-5	-	CATSDQGEEKETQYF	TGTGCCACCAGTGACCAAGGAGAGGAAAAAGAGACCCAGTACTTC
many	TRBV19	TRBJ2-7	-	CASRRGGSNEQYF	TGTGCCAGTAGACGGGGCGGATCCAACGAGCAGTACTTC
many	TRBV28	TRBJ2-5	-	CASSFEGWETQYF	TGTGCCAGCAGTTTTGAGGGGTGGGAGACCCAGTACTTC
-	TRBV9	TRBJ2-5	TRBD2	CASSETSGRSSETQYF	TGTGCCAGCAGCGAAACTAGCGGGAGGTCGTCAGAGACCCAGTACTTC
-	TRBV7-9	TRBJ2-5	TRBD1	CASSSIGTGAQETQYF	TGTGCCAGCAGCTCCATTGGGACAGGGGCCCAAGAGACCCAGTACTTC
many	TRBV24-1	TRBJ2-7	-	CATSDSTGPEQYF	TGTGCCACCAGTGATTCCACAGGGCCCGAGCAGTACTTC
many	TRBV15	TRBJ2-5	TRBD2	CATSRTNWRTSGLETQYF	TGTGCCACCAGCAGAACAAACTGGCGGACTAGCGGGCTTGAGACCCAGTACTTC
many	TRBV12-5	TRBJ1-5	-	CASGLEGQPQHF	TGTGCTAGTGGGCTCGAGGGTCAGCCCCAGCATTTT
many	TRBV20-1	TRBJ2-5	TRBD2	CSAQAGGGETQYF	TGCAGTGCTCAAGCGGGAGGAGGGGAGACCCAGTACTTC
many	TRBV12-3/TRBV12-4	TRBJ2-2	TRBD1	CASSLLTGGTGELFF	TGTGCCAGCAGTTTATTGACAGGGGGCACCGGGGAGCTGTTTTTT
-	TRBV28	TRBJ1-2	-	CASRILQDVVGGYTF	TGTGCCAGCAGGATTTTACAGGACGTAGTCGGTGGCTACACCTTC
-	TRBV12-3/TRBV12-4	TRBJ1-1	TRBD1	CASTLRRGHTEAFF	TGTGCCAGCACCCTCCGCAGGGGGCACACTGAAGCTTTCTTT
many	TRBV5-1	TRBJ2-2	TRBD2	CASSPMGLADFTGELFF	TGCGCCAGCAGCCCGATGGGACTAGCGGACTTCACCGGGGAGCTGTTTTTT
-	TRBV4-2	TRBJ2-5	TRBD2	CASSQSSGNQETQYF	TGTGCCAGCAGCCAATCTAGCGGCAATCAAGAGACCCAGTACTTC